What follows describes a single T cell receptor beta chain. What antigen it recognizes has not been identified. No clone much larger than this one lies a single base away; base qualities are absent. The entire isolated RNA was reverse transcribed using the High Capacity cDNA Reverse Transcription Kit, and thus expressed TCRB transcripts were sequenced. Naive, central memory and regulatory T cell samples underwent deep immunoSEQ sequencing, averaging around 3.6 million total reads per sample. After sorted cells were lysed in RLT buffer, RNA was extracted with DNase-treated RNeasy Micro or Mini kits, with the choice depending on cell number. To prevent cross-contamination, every cell subset was processed on its own, while patient and healthy donor samples were processed together. TCRB sequences were amplified from cDNA with the immunoSEQ multiplex PCR, producing 87-bp fragments spanning the CDR3 region. Sequencing of the amplicons was performed on the Illumina HiSeq platform. Under the source paper's analysis protocol: PCR bias was computationally corrected using synthetic template baselines, reads within Hamming distance 2 were collapsed, and singletons that could not be merged were discarded. Reads were aligned against IMGT to assign V, D and J genes, CDR3 length and insertions or deletions at six rearrangement sites. Within each subset, clonotype counts were normalized to sorted cell number, after which true diversity and Gini coefficients were computed with the tcR R package. The overlap coefficient, calculated on TCRB nucleotide sequences, was used to measure repertoire sharing. As a proxy for the pre-selection repertoire, out-of-frame TCRB sequences from naive cells were analyzed. TCRdb holds this immuneACCESS table with in-frame rearrangements only. Some clones are missing; in checked studies, unresolved V genes explain under half, and the rest has no known cause. For V, J and clone size, that table is used; D and trimming come from the DNA. The sample records around 240,000 clones, over 7.5% of which are singletons. The ten largest clones add up to 0.03% to 0.04% of the sample.

Each donor gave one peripheral blood draw, about 110 mL on average, collected into heparinised tubes. Naive, central memory, regulatory and stem cell-like memory CD4+ T cells were sorted on a BD FACSAria II using a panel including CD45RO, CCR7, CD25, CD127, CD95 and CD27. Every sorted population had a purity above 95%. Right away, PBMCs were isolated by Lymphoprep density gradient centrifugation and were stained directly, with no culture step. Samples were stained and sorted in pairs, with one healthy donor and one patient per experiment, so that batch effects were minimized. This sample was taken from a study of beta chain features in type 1 diabetes (dated by TCRdb to the late 2010s). Regarding the study in general: Mean age, gender distribution, total cell number and subset yield were not different between patients and healthy donors. A total of some 110 million sorted cells were examined across all samples, and the number of cells per subset was strongly correlated with RNA yield. The study compared the TCRB repertoires of sorted circulating CD4+ T cell subsets in recently diagnosed type 1 diabetes patients with those in matched healthy donors. Regulatory and stem cell-like memory subsets were isolated from only 8 patients and roughly 8 healthy donors, whereas naive and central memory subsets came from all 30 or so donors. What the study reported, not specific to this receptor: Patients with type 1 diabetes made fewer insertions and deleted more nucleotides at VDJ recombination sites, implying thymic rearrangement abnormalities. PCR may preferentially amplify shorter templates, but because patient and control samples were amplified and corrected together, any resulting skew would affect both groups equally. Type 1 diabetes patients showed a moderate but significant shortening of TCRB CDR3 length in all four CD4+ subsets. Because cDNA was sequenced instead of genomic DNA, highly expressing activated cells could be over-represented, though the groups showed no difference in activation or CD3 levels. Naive, central memory and regulatory TCRB repertoires appeared to be more alike among patients than among healthy donors. Because the HLA sub-analyses included only small numbers of individuals, any influence of HLA type on TCRB rearrangement was left unresolved.

The clonotype originates from a woman younger than 35 in good health. The sequenced material came from naive CD4+ T cells from blood. The cell subset or site tag for this specimen amounts to: true naive CD4+ T cells.

The CDR3 region reads CATSRGASGGYNEQFF. The DNA reads as follows: TGTGCCACCAGCAGAGGGGCTAGCGGGGGCTACAATGAGCAGTTCTTC. Recombination linked TRBV15 to TRBJ2-1, with TRBD2 matching 10 junction bases. CDR1 is given as LNHNV and CDR2 as YYDKDF, both from the germline V gene (reference sequence). Trimming takes 1 base off V and 3 bases off J; junction bases not matched to a gene: 3. The CDR3, from cysteine to phenylalanine, totals 16 residues. The kept DNA is CDR3 alone, 48 bases in frame from the first base.